This TCR beta chain was found in a study of spatial heterogeneity in lung cancer. Study outcomes and limitations: How many expanded intratumoral alpha and beta TCRs were present tracked the tumor mutation count, which was a count of nonsynonymous mutations.

The CDR3 runs 16 residues. Per germline, CDR1 SGHNT and CDR2 YYREEE (reference sequence). The trim removed 2 bases at V and 4 bases at J, leaving 10 bases unmatched. Described time point: sample taken at primary tumor resection. Unsorted samples of tumor, nontumor lung or frozen PBMC had their whole RNA sequenced. In its sample, this clonotype was seen many times. Its matching antigen is unknown. A single record per CDR3 protein comes from TCRdb applying MiXCR to the 5' RACE reads. The table lists over 3,500 distinct CDR3 sequences, 6.1% of them singletons. The input for sequencing was lung tumor tissue, taken at surgery. J is TRBJ2-3 and V is TRBV5-4; 7 bases line up with TRBD2. This TCR was recovered from a male donor with early-stage non-small cell lung cancer. CDR3 sequence reads: CASSFKAGQVADTQYF. For the CDR3, the DNA is TGTGCCAGCAGCTTTAAAGCGGGGCAGGTCGCAGATACGCAGTATTTT.